The sequence of this TCR beta chain was determined in a study of shared clonotypes between healthy human individuals. Study overall: Samples came from a couple of female and a few male donors aged 18 to 49.

General study points: Investigators collected only blood, and repertoires in tissues likely differ.

In the source study's methods: Junction-only immunoSEQ sequences carried no quality scores, so filtering differed. TCRdb keeps only in-frame clones here, not all; method: immunoSEQ multiplex PCR. V, J and clone size were drawn from that table, and D and trimming were deduced from the DNA. The sample yields a few hundred thousand clones, 79% seen once. With 3 bases removed from V and 3 bases from J, the gap between germline ends came to 12 bases. This CDR3 spans 15 amino acids. Germline V lookup: CDR1 LNHDA, CDR2 SQIVND (reference sequence). In regard to this clone: The target antigen is unknown.

The sample comprised PBMCs. V gene TRBV19 combines with J gene TRBJ2-1, with D hard to call. The clonotype comes from a woman in her forties in good health. Some clones in this sample may be carry-over from other donors' samples. CDR3 in amino acids: CASSISRYFYNEQFF. CDR3 sequence (DNA): TGTGCCAGTAGTATCTCCAGGTATTTCTACAATGAGCAGTTCTTC.